This T cell receptor (beta chain) was retrieved from a study of shared clonotypes between healthy human individuals. Findings and caveats of the study: Clonotypes shared by all four donors outscored non-shared clonotypes in generation probability.

CDR1 is SGHTA and CDR2 is FQGNSA in the germline V gene. CDR3 size: 15 residues. V was pared by 0 bases and J by 4 bases, with 11 bases between. The assay was immunoSEQ multiplex PCR, and TCRdb's table has in-frame clones only and misses some. The table has about 1,500,000 clones, 95% to 97% seen once. In this sample, this clone turned up once. The target antigen is unknown. V and J are TRBV7-2 and TRBJ2-3; D possibly corresponds to TRBD1 (5 bases). The TCR was taken from a man aged 30 to 39 in good health. The sample taken for sequencing was naive CD4+ T cells sorted from blood. The subset was: CD45RA+ positively selected. CDR3 amino acids: CASSLAGRVSDTQYF. Here the CDR3 DNA reads TGTGCCAGCAGCTTAGCCGGCAGGGTCTCAGATACGCAGTATTTT.